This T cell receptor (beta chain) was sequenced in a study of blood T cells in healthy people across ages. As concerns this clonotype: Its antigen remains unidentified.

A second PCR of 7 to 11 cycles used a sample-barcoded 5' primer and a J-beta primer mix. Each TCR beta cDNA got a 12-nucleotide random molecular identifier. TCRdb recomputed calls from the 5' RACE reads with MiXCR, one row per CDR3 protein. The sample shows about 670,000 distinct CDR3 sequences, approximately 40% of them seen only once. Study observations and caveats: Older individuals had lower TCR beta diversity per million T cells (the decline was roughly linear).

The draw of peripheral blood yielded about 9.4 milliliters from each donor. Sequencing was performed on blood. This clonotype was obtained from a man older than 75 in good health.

DNA of the CDR3: TGTGCCAGCAGCCCAGCTGGGACTAGTCAGTTCTTC. Protein sequence: CASSPAGTSQFF. The rearrangement links TRBV28 to TRBJ2-1; 8 bases agree with TRBD2. This CDR3 is built from 12 residues. Germline V lookup: CDR1 MDHEN, CDR2 SYDVKM. Unmatched junction bases numbered 8, after V lost 6 bases and J lost 13 bases.